Listed below are T cell receptor beta chains from one sample, sequenced in a study of blood T cell repertoires in COVID-19. Generated by immunoSEQ multiplex PCR, the TCRdb table keeps only in-frame clones and is missing some. The table lists tens of thousands of clones, around 67% of them singletons. Sequenced input: peripheral blood. These receptors originate from a woman aged 70-85 years with acute or convalescent COVID-19. Both conserved end residues are part of each CDR3. A D gene is named only where the DNA matches it firmly. The listing skips clone size in some rows; elsewhere it reads once, few, many or a size class.

V: TRBV5-4
size: -
J: TRBJ1-1
D: -
CDR3: CASSAVGRGGTEAFF
DNA: TGTGCCAGCAGCGCAGTGGGACGAGGGGGCACTGAAGCTTTCTTT

V: TRBV30
size: once
J: TRBJ1-2
D: -
CDR3: CAWTYWGHSTLYGYTF
DNA: TGTGCCTGGACTTATTGGGGACACTCGACGCTCTATGGCTACACCTTC

V: TRBV6-5
size: -
J: TRBJ1-1
D: TRBD1
CDR3: CASSRRTGLNTEAFF
DNA: TGTGCCAGCAGCCGTCGGACAGGGCTGAACACTGAAGCTTTCTTT

V: TRBV15
size: -
J: TRBJ1-3
D: -
CDR3: CATSRGLPQVSGNTIYF
DNA: TGTGCCACCAGCAGAGGCCTCCCCCAGGTCTCTGGAAACACCATATATTTT

V: TRBV27
size: -
J: TRBJ2-7
D: TRBD2
CDR3: CASAPIGLAGEQYF
DNA: TGTGCCAGCGCTCCTATTGGACTAGCAGGAGAGCAGTACTTC

V: TRBV19
size: once
J: TRBJ1-1
D: TRBD1
CDR3: CASSIAGQGLAFF
DNA: TGTGCCAGTAGTATAGCAGGACAGGGTTTGGCTTTCTTT

V: TRBV5-1
size: -
J: TRBJ2-3
D: TRBD2
CDR3: CASSQTSGGDTQYF
DNA: TGCGCCAGCAGCCAGACTAGCGGGGGGGATACGCAGTATTTT

V: TRBV5-6
size: -
J: TRBJ2-7
D: -
CDR3: CASSRRGGSEEQYF
DNA: TGTGCCAGCAGCCGACGAGGGGGATCGGAGGAGCAGTACTTC

V: TRBV2
size: -
J: TRBJ1-2
D: TRBD1
CDR3: CASTRMGTGGYYGYTF
DNA: TGTGCCAGCACCCGGATGGGGACAGGGGGCTACTATGGCTACACCTTC

V: TRBV19
size: -
J: TRBJ1-1
D: -
CDR3: CASRVLSTSVVNTEAFF
DNA: TGTGCCAGCCGGGTACTTTCTACATCCGTCGTGAACACTGAAGCTTTCTTT

V: TRBV5-4
size: few
J: TRBJ2-1
D: TRBD1
CDR3: CASSFLRTGSAGEQFF
DNA: TGTGCCAGCAGCTTTCTCCGGACAGGCTCTGCAGGTGAGCAGTTCTTC

V: TRBV21-1
size: -
J: TRBJ2-7
D: -
CDR3: CASSKGQGGVNEQYF
DNA: TGTGCCAGCAGCAAAGGGCAGGGAGGGGTAAACGAGCAGTACTTC

V: TRBV4-1
size: once
J: TRBJ1-2
D: -
CDR3: CASSPVRGSYGYTF
DNA: TGCGCCAGCAGCCCGGTCAGGGGTAGCTATGGCTACACCTTC